This T cell receptor (beta chain) was retrieved from a study of identical twins (dated by TCRdb to about 2016). Broadly, across the study: To test whether fetal clonotypes persist, the study used deep sequencing on TCR alpha and beta repertoires from monozygotic twins, unrelated adults of various ages, and cord blood. Replicate twin experiments were performed at different times using different library preparation protocols to rule out contamination.

Study-level results and caveats: In monozygotic twins, out-of-frame TCR alpha sharing was systematically underestimated by recombination models, although the models agreed with sharing between unrelated individuals. Abundant cord blood beta clonotypes had fewer insertions, young adult naive repertoires showed a similar but weaker trend, and memory repertoires showed no such trend. The excess sharing between twins in beta out-of-frame sequences was weaker because fewer shared sequences reduced the signal-to-noise ratio. Invariant T cells such as MAIT and iNKT could partly confound zero-insertion analyses, though diverse VJ usage argued against this for most clonotypes. Compared with coincidental sharing between unrelated individuals, out-of-frame TCR alpha sequences shared between twins showed an excess of sequences with low generation probability. Because the same donors could not be followed over many years, the conclusions depended on cross-sectional statistical analysis.

This clonotype was seen repeatedly, ten times or more. Its antigen remains undetermined. Per-nucleotide qualities are absent, and no much larger clonotype sits a single base away. Only healthy Caucasian donors were included. Three unrelated non-twin adults were additionally sequenced: a male aged 18 to 29, a male aged 50 to 60 and a female aged 50 to 60. Using Miltenyi CD45RO+ enrichment and human naive T-cell isolation kits, memory (CD45RO+) and naive T cells were isolated from PBMC. Per the germline V gene, ENHRY is the CDR1 and SYGVKD is the CDR2. Including the terminal cysteine and phenylalanine, the CDR3 comprises 13 residues. Only the CDR3 DNA stays, 39 bases, in frame from base 1. At the junction V is shortened by 6 bases and J by 4 bases, with 11 bases in between. The library was generated by 5' RACE. These reads were obtained on an Illumina HiSeq 2000. A universal primer binding site was introduced by template switching, and a unique molecular identifier was present in the final cDNA, enabling accurate counting of TCR cDNA molecules. Specific primers in the conserved constant-segment region were used to synthesize first-strand cDNA for TCR alpha and beta chains. To control for contamination, every cDNA library was double barcoded, receiving both a SMART-Mk sample barcode and Illumina barcodes. Two successive PCR steps introduced TruSeq adapter sequences along with Illumina sample barcodes. TCR alpha and beta cDNA libraries were sequenced on the Illumina HiSeq platform with custom primers. The published analysis was carried out like this. MiGEC processed the raw reads to extract unique molecular identifiers, while MiXCR was used to determine the CDR3 positions. Recombination models were inferred per individual with the repgenHMM and IGoR tools using an EM algorithm. The tcR package in R was used for shared clonotype analysis, with sharing normalized by the product of cloneset sizes. To study raw recombination free of thymic and clonal selection effects, out-of-frame nonproductive sequences were analyzed. TCRdb itself trimmed the public reads at Q25 with fastp, ran MiXCR and retained productive beta chains. Rows merge per CDR3 protein into single entries with the most common DNA and genes. The V and J calls and clone size come from TCRdb's table, not from the authors' own analysis. Present in this sample are 400,000 to 500,000 distinct CDR3 sequences, around a sixth of which were seen just once. Of the sample, about 12% is held by the ten largest clones.

The clonotype comes from a man aged 50 to 60 in good health. This chain is built from TRBV10-3 and TRBJ2-3; the D gene is possibly TRBD1, with 7 bases matching. Sequencing was done on a sample of naive T cells sorted from blood. According to the study, the label for this sample's cell subset or site signals: cells isolated with a human naive T-cell isolation kit. The base sequence is TGTGCCATCAGCGCGGGACAGTCAGATACGCAGTATTTT. This yields the protein CAISAGQSDTQYF.